This paragraph reports one T cell receptor beta chain. Its antigen is as yet unknown. The data were taken from a study of T-cell reconstitution after alpha-beta-depleted transplantation in children. Points from the study as a whole: T-cell counts and diversity at one year post-transplant came mainly from newly produced T cells.

The CDR3 is made up of 15 amino acids. In germline, CDR1 is SGDLS, CDR2 YYNGEE. With 1 base clipped from V and 5 bases from J, the junction kept 6 bases outside the gene matches. The TCRbeta library was prepared with unique molecular identifiers. TCRdb re-called the PCR reads with MiXCR, one entry per CDR3 protein. The sample carries more than 200,000 distinct CDR3 sequences, roughly a sixth recorded once. The chain recombines TRBV9 with TRBJ2-1; 7 bases map to TRBD1. Specimen: PBMCs, mostly from graft donor cells, collected 360 days after TCRalphabeta/CD19-depleted stem cell transplant. The TCR comes from a male patient between 2 and 10 years old who had a stem cell transplant for acute lymphoblastic leukemia, so the T cells may come from the graft donor. CDR3 residues: CASSVTTGENNEQFF. For the CDR3, the DNA is TGTGCCAGCAGCGTAACAACAGGGGAGAACAATGAGCAGTTCTTC.